This T cell receptor beta chain came from a study of blood T cell repertoires in COVID-19. Germline V gene data show CDR1 as MNHNS and CDR2 as SASEGT. V trimming: 2 bases; J trimming: 5 bases; junction bases outside the gene matches: 9. This CDR3 is 16 amino acids long. Using immunoSEQ multiplex PCR, the repertoire was profiled, and TCRdb retains in-frame clones only, with some absent. Of 200,000 to 250,000 clones in the sample, about 88% were seen once. The chain is built from TRBV6-1 and TRBJ2-5; TRBD2 agrees at 9 bases. Source material: PBMCs or T cells enriched from blood (not recorded which). The clonotype originates from a woman aged 30 to 39 who had recovered from COVID-19. CDR3 sequence reads: CASSERRGGPEETQYF. The CDR3 nucleotides are TGTGCCAGCAGTGAACGGCGGGGGGGCCCCGAGGAGACCCAGTACTTC.